The clone carrying this TCR beta chain was observed many times. This record comes from a study of human T cells and chemical hapten exposure. Using its own MiXCR run on the RACE reads, TCRdb lists one record per CDR3 protein. The sample records tens of thousands of distinct CDR3 sequences, roughly 4.5% being singletons. Sample time point: healthy volunteer bleed at 2 weeks. Unfractionated whole blood was the source from which total RNA was extracted. CDR3 length equals 16 residues. CDR1 is MGHRA, CDR2 YSYEKL, per germline. Trimming removed 6 bases at V and 4 bases at J, with 20 bases between. The TCR comes from a human donor in good health. Some clones in this sample may be carry-over from other donors' samples. Sequencing input: whole blood. The V and J genes are TRBV4-1 and TRBJ2-3; either TRBD1 or TRBD2 may supply D (5 bases each). CDR3 sequence (DNA): TGCGCCAGCAGTCCCCCCCCGGGGACGAGGGCAGATACGCAGTATTTT. Translation gives CASSPPPGTRADTQYF.